These T cell receptor beta chains were read from a single sample in a study of T cells in localized non-small cell lung cancer. Sequencing was performed with immunoSEQ multiplex PCR; in TCRdb, only in-frame clones are kept and a portion is missing. The sample lists tens of thousands of clones, around 84% occurring once. The material was peripheral blood, obtained before any cancer treatment. These receptor sequences come from a male donor older than 55 with stage III lung adenocarcinoma. Each CDR3 is given with its conserved first and last residue. Fields, in order: V gene, D gene, J gene, clone size, CDR3 protein, CDR3 DNA. D genes are given only for firm matches. Part of the rows lack a size; the others show once, few, many or a class for expanded clones.

TRBV27	NA	TRBJ2-7	NA	CASSFVGEARSPYEQYF	TGTGCCAGCAGTTTTGTGGGGGAGGCACGGAGCCCCTACGAGCAGTACTTC
TRBV7-2	NA	TRBJ2-1	NA	CASSLVSGSDEQFF	TGTGCCAGCAGCTTAGTTTCGGGAAGCGATGAGCAGTTCTTC
TRBV30	NA	TRBJ2-5	NA	CAWSASGGTQETQYF	TGTGCCTGGAGTGCCAGTGGGGGAACCCAAGAGACCCAGTACTTC
TRBV15	NA	TRBJ2-7	NA	CATSDGGEQYF	TGTGCCACCAGCGACGGTGGAGAGCAGTACTTC
TRBV6-6	NA	TRBJ2-7	NA	CASSYSPRPPNEQYF	TGTGCCAGCAGTTATTCGCCGCGGCCCCCCAACGAGCAGTACTTC
TRBV7-9	NA	TRBJ2-5	NA	CASSYDLWETQYF	TGTGCCAGCAGCTATGATTTATGGGAGACCCAGTACTTC
TRBV7-2	NA	TRBJ1-4	NA	CASSLEFGDEKLFF	TGTGCCAGCAGCTTGGAGTTTGGGGATGAAAAACTGTTTTTT
TRBV5-8	NA	TRBJ1-4	NA	CASSLGHSTNEKLFF	TGTGCCAGCAGCTTGGGGCACTCAACTAATGAAAAACTGTTTTTT
TRBV5-6	TRBD1	TRBJ2-2	NA	CASSVGAGGNTGELFF	TGTGCCAGCAGCGTGGGAGCAGGGGGCAACACCGGGGAGCTGTTTTTT
TRBV9	NA	TRBJ1-5	NA	CASSVDSHSNQPQHF	TGTGCCAGCAGCGTAGATAGCCATAGCAATCAGCCCCAGCATTTT
TRBV18	NA	TRBJ1-3	NA	CASSPGGNAGNTIYF	TGTGCCAGCTCACCAGGGGGGAACGCTGGAAACACCATATATTTT
TRBV6-6	NA	TRBJ2-3	few	CASTRGAGGGTDTQYF	TGTGCCAGCACCCGGGGGGCTGGGGGAGGCACAGATACGCAGTATTTT
TRBV29-1	NA	TRBJ2-7	NA	CSVVRAFEGYEQYF	TGCAGCGTTGTTAGGGCGTTCGAGGGTTACGAGCAGTACTTC
TRBV5-4	NA	TRBJ2-3	few	CASSLGSDTQYF	TGTGCCAGCAGCTTGGGTTCCGATACGCAGTATTTT
TRBV6-1	NA	TRBJ1-3	NA	CASSDRGTGNTIYF	TGTGCCAGCAGTGATCGGGGAACAGGAAACACCATATATTTT
TRBV7-9	NA	TRBJ1-1	NA	CASSLGRQVNTEAFF	TGTGCCAGCAGCTTAGGAAGGCAGGTGAACACTGAAGCTTTCTTT
TRBV4-1	NA	TRBJ1-5	NA	CASSQDRGNQPQHF	TGCGCCAGCAGCCAAGATCGGGGGAATCAGCCCCAGCATTTT
TRBV5-1	NA	TRBJ1-4	NA	CASSTGQENEKLFF	TGCGCCAGCAGCACCGGACAAGAAAATGAAAAACTGTTTTTT
TRBV30	NA	TRBJ2-3	NA	CAWSAVQSTDTQYF	TGTGCCTGGAGTGCGGTCCAGAGCACAGATACGCAGTATTTT
TRBV14	NA	TRBJ2-5	NA	CASSQGGWETQYF	TGTGCCAGCAGCCAAGGTGGTTGGGAGACCCAGTACTTC
TRBV10-3	TRBD1	TRBJ2-1	NA	CAISVSTGANYNEQFF	TGTGCCATCAGTGTTTCGACAGGGGCGAATTACAATGAGCAGTTCTTC
TRBV29-1	NA	TRBJ1-5	NA	CSVAGGDLGNQPQHF	TGCAGCGTTGCCGGGGGGGACCTGGGCAATCAGCCCCAGCATTTT
TRBV10-1	NA	TRBJ2-7	NA	CASSRWPLTYEQYF	TGCGCCAGCAGCCGCTGGCCCCTAACCTACGAGCAGTACTTC
TRBV7-9	TRBD2	TRBJ2-3	NA	CASSLAGGLAGELDTQYF	TGTGCCAGCAGCTTAGCTGGGGGACTAGCGGGAGAGTTAGATACGCAGTATTTT
TRBV10-3	NA	TRBJ1-5	NA	CATRQATIDQPQHF	TGTGCCACCCGACAGGCAACTATCGATCAGCCCCAGCATTTT
TRBV29-1	NA	TRBJ2-6	NA	CSVDGASGANVLTF	TGCAGCGTTGATGGGGCCTCTGGGGCCAACGTCCTGACTTTC
TRBV29-1	TRBD1	TRBJ2-5	NA	CSVRRGHQETQYF	TGCAGCGTTCGAAGGGGGCACCAAGAGACCCAGTACTTC
TRBV15	NA	TRBJ2-7	NA	CATSRFQGAYEQYF	TGTGCCACCAGCAGATTTCAGGGTGCCTACGAGCAGTACTTC
TRBV4-2	NA	TRBJ2-1	NA	CASSQVLGGYNEQFF	TGTGCCAGCAGCCAAGTCCTTGGCGGGTACAATGAGCAGTTCTTC
TRBV30	NA	TRBJ1-4	NA	CAWSVQGLRKLFF	TGTGCCTGGAGTGTACAAGGGTTACGTAAACTGTTTTTT
TRBV14	TRBD1	TRBJ1-6	NA	CASSHGTDNSPLHF	TGTGCCAGCAGCCACGGGACAGATAATTCACCCCTCCACTTT
TRBV6-1	NA	TRBJ2-5	NA	CASSELGETQYF	TGTGCCAGCAGTGAACTTGGAGAGACCCAGTACTTC
TRBV7-2	TRBD2	TRBJ2-7	NA	CASSLSAGGSSYEQYF	TGTGCCAGCAGCTTGTCGGCGGGAGGAAGCTCCTACGAGCAGTACTTC
TRBV27	NA	TRBJ1-2	few	CASARGVTNYGYTF	TGTGCCAGCGCGAGGGGGGTTACTAACTATGGCTACACCTTC
TRBV2	NA	TRBJ2-5	NA	CASSDHQGIETQYF	TGTGCCAGCAGTGATCACCAGGGGATAGAGACCCAGTACTTC
TRBV29-1	NA	TRBJ2-1	NA	CSVVDRGRSYNEQFF	TGCAGCGTTGTAGACCGGGGTCGCTCCTACAATGAGCAGTTCTTC
TRBV6-1	TRBD1	TRBJ1-4	NA	CASSEGVEGGYEKLFF	TGTGCCAGCAGTGAAGGCGTAGAAGGGGGCTATGAAAAACTGTTTTTT
TRBV6-1	TRBD1	TRBJ1-2	once	CASSGTQTGVVYGYTF	TGTGCCAGCAGTGGGACCCAGACAGGGGTTGTCTATGGCTACACCTTC
TRBV6-1	NA	TRBJ1-1	NA	CASAVNEAFF	TGTGCCAGCGCGGTAAACGAAGCTTTCTTT
TRBV7-8	NA	TRBJ2-7	NA	CASSPTPGGHYEQYF	TGTGCCAGCAGTCCCACTCCCGGGGGTCACTACGAGCAGTACTTC
TRBV6-5	NA	TRBJ2-5	NA	CASSSYGPLKQYF	TGTGCCAGCAGTTCCTACGGGCCCCTCAAGCAGTACTTC
TRBV14	NA	TRBJ2-4	NA	CASSQTTLKNIQYF	TGTGCCAGCAGCCAAACCACACTCAAAAACATTCAGTACTTC
TRBV6-5	NA	TRBJ2-2	medium-sized	CASEGSAAGELFF	TGTGCCAGCGAGGGTAGCGCGGCCGGGGAGCTGTTTTTT
TRBV18	NA	TRBJ1-5	NA	CASSPPPGGGQPQHF	TGTGCCAGCTCACCACCTCCCGGGGGCGGTCAGCCCCAGCATTTT
TRBV5-4	TRBD1	TRBJ1-2	once	CASQEGATGVYYGYTF	TGTGCTTCACAGGAGGGCGCGACAGGGGTATACTATGGCTACACCTTC